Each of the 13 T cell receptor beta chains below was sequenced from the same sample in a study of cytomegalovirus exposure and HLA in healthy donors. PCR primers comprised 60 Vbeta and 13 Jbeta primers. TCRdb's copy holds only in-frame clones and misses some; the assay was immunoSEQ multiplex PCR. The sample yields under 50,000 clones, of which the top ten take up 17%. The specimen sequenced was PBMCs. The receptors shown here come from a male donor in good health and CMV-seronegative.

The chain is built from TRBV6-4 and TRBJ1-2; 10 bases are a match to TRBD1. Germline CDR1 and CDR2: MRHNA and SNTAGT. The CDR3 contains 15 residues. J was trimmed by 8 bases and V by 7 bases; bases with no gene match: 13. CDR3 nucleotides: TGTGCCAGCAAGCCGGCTTCCGGGACAGGGGAAGGCTACACCTTC. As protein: CASKPASGTGEGYTF.

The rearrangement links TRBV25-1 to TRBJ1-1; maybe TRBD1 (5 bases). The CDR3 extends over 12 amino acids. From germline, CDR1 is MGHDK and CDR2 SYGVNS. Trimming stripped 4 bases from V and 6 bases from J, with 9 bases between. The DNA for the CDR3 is TGTGCCAGCAGTGCGGGGGGAGCTGAAGCTTTCTTT. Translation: CASSAGGAEAFF.

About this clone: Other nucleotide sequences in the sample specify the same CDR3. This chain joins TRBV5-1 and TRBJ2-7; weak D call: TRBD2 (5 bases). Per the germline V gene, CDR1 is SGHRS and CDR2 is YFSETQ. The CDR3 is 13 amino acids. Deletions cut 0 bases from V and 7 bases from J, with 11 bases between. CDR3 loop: CASSLGLEGEQYF. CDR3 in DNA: TGCGCCAGCAGCTTGGGCCTCGAGGGAGAGCAGTACTTC.

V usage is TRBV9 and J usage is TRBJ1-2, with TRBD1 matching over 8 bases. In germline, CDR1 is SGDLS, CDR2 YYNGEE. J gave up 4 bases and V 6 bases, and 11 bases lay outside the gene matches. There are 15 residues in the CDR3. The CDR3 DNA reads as TGTGCCAGCACCTCCTACACAGGGGGTGCCTATGGCTACACCTTC. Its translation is CASTSYTGGAYGYTF.

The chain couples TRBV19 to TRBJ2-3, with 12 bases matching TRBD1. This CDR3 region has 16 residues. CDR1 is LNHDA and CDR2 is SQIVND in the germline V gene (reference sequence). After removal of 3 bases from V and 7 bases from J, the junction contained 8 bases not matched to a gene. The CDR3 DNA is TGTGCCAGTAGTATTTCCGGGACAGGGGGCGGAAATACGCAGTATTTT. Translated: CASSISGTGGGNTQYF.

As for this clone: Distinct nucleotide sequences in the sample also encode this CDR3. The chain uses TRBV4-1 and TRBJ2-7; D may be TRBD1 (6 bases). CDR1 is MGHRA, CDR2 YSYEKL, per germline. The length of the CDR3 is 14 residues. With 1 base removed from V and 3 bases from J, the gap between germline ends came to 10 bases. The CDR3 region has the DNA TGCGCCAGCAGCCAAGGCCCAGGGGTCTACGAGCAGTACTTC. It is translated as CASSQGPGVYEQYF.

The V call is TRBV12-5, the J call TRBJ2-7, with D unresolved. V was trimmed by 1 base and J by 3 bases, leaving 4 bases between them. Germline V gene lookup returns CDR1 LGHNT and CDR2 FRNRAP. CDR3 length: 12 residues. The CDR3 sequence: CASGLGSYEQYF. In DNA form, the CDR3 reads TGTGCTAGTGGTTTGGGTAGCTACGAGCAGTACTTC.

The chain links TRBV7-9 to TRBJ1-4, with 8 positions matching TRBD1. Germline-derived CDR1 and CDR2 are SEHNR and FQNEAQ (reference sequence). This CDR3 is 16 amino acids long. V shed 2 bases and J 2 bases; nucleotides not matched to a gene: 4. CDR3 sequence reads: CASSLRTGTTNEKLFF. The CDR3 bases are TGTGCCAGCAGCTTAAGGACAGGGACCACTAATGAAAAACTGTTTTTT.

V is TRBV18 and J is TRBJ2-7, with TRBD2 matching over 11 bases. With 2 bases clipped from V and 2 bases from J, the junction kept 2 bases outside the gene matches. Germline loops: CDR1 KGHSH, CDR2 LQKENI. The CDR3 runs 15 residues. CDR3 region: CASSPGTSGPYEQYF. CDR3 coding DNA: TGTGCCAGCTCACCAGGGACTAGCGGACCCTACGAGCAGTACTTC.

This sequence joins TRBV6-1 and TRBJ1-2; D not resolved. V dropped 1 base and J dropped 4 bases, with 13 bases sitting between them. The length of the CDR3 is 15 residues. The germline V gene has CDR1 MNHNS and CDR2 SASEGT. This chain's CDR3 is CASSEGPLITYGYTF. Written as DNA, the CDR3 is TGTGCCAGCAGTGAAGGTCCACTTATTACCTATGGCTACACCTTC.

The CDR3, as DNA: TGTGCCAGCAGAAGAGGGACAGGGGTCTCACCCCTCCACTTT. Residues: CASRRGTGVSPLHF. The chain couples TRBV5-4 to TRBJ1-6, with 10 bases that match TRBD1. The germline CDR1 and CDR2 sequences are SGHNT and YYREEE (reference sequence). The junction had 6 bases not matched to a gene; V was cut back by 5 bases and J by 10 bases. The CDR3 is made up of 14 amino acids.

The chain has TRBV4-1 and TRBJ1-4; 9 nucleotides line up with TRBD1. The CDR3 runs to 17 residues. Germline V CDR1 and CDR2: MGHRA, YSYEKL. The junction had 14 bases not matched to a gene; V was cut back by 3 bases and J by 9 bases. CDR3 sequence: CASSHHPKDRGWKKLFF. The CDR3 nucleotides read TGCGCCAGCAGCCATCACCCGAAGGACAGGGGCTGGAAAAAACTGTTTTTT.

The CDR3 DNA reads as TGTGCCAGCCGTCCTCGACAGAGCCATCAGCCCCAGCATTTT. This sequence encodes CASRPRQSHQPQHF. The V gene is TRBV6-5, the J gene TRBJ1-5; D perhaps matches TRBD1 (5 bases). The CDR3 sequence is 14 residues long. Germline lookup yields CDR1 MNHEY and CDR2 SVGAGI. The V end lost 8 bases, the J end lost 5 bases, and 16 bases lay between the germline ends.